This note documents a single TCR beta chain sequence. This clonotype was picked up many times. Its antigen has not been determined. It has no much larger one-base neighbor in the sample; base qualities were not kept. Genomic DNA was used as template for profiling of TCR beta VDJ combinations and CDR3 sequences. An Illumina HiSeq 2000 was the platform used for TCR repertoire sequencing. The paper's data handling went like this. TRBV/TRBJ rearrangement plots, CDR3 size and DJ length profiles, and Simpson's diversity index were used to assess repertoires. The most abundant DNA sequence in the deep sequencing data was taken as the immunodominant clone. CDR3 amino acid sequences were checked for sharing across subjects and were also compared against the VDJdb database and published repertoires. TCRdb reprocessed the public reads (quality trimming at Q25 with fastp, clone calling with MiXCR) and kept in-frame beta chains. Every CDR3 protein is listed once, alongside the most common genes and DNA of its rows. The V and J calls follow TCRdb's processing rather than the paper's. For this sample there are over 150,000 distinct CDR3 sequences; nearly 50% appear just once. In total, the top ten clones hold under 15% of the sample.

Flow cytometry had shown CD8+CD57+ cell expansion in the patients selected for sequencing. Every patient had severe acquired aplastic anemia, diagnosed using the International Study of Aplastic Anemia and Agranulocytosis and Camitta criteria. Patients had received no therapy at the time of blood sampling. In this study, sorted CD4+ and CD8+ T cells from the blood of healthy subjects and of severe aplastic anemia patients had their TCR repertoires deep-sequenced. In the USA, patient enrollment took place under clinicaltrials.gov protocols 00001620, 01623167, 00001397, 00071045, 00081523 and 00961064. Ficoll-Paque density gradient centrifugation was used to isolate peripheral blood mononuclear cells. Before DNA extraction, CD4+ and CD8+ T cells were sorted by FACS or by magnetic beads. The data are from a study of CD8+CD57+ T cells in acquired aplastic anemia (dated by TCRdb to 2017 to 2018). Regarding the research as a whole: On average, sorted CD4+ and CD8+ cells yielded 2.5 to 3.5 ug of extracted DNA, with a range of about 0.19 to 30 ug. CD8+CD57+ expansion was defined as frequency above the mean frequency observed in healthy subjects. Broader findings and caveats from the paper: CD8+ Simpson's diversity did not differ significantly between patients and healthy controls (P=0.060). Although some 28 CD8+ CDR3 sequences were shared by patients and controls, these sequences appeared highly expressed in patients and within the immunodominant clones of patients.

Sequenced sample: sorted CD4+, CD8+, or CD8+CD57+ T cells (not recorded which) from PBMCs. The source of this sequence is a human donor with aplastic anemia.

The DNA is TGTGCCAGCAGTGAAGCACGCCTCCTGCAGTTCTTC. It specifies CASSEARLLQFF. The rearranged chain carries TRBV2 and TRBJ2-1, with the D gene not confidently named. According to the germline V gene, CDR1 reads SNHLY and CDR2 reads FYNNEI. V and J are truncated by 0 bases and 12 bases respectively, leaving an intervening sequence of 9 bases. From its cysteine to its phenylalanine, the CDR3 spans 12 amino acids. Just CDR3 DNA is preserved here, 36 bases in frame from base 1.